The 23 T cell receptor beta chains in this list originate from one sample, sequenced in a study of T cell responses to AZD1222 COVID-19 vaccine. Measured with immunoSEQ multiplex PCR; TCRdb has only the in-frame clones, and not every one. The sample consists of about 140,000 clones, around 90% of them appearing once. Sequenced material: peripheral blood, taken on day 0 of AZD1222 vaccination. The receptors originated from an adult in good health.

V usage is TRBV20-1 and J usage is TRBJ2-1; D ambiguous. This CDR3 region has 13 residues. Germline assignment: CDR1 DFQATT and CDR2 SNEGSKA (reference sequence). The germline V and J ends were trimmed by 3 bases and 13 bases, with 19 bases remaining between them. The CDR3 nucleotides read TGCAGTGCTAGTCTGGGTAACCCCCAATATCAGTTCTTC. It specifies CSASLGNPQYQFF.

The J gene is TRBJ2-7, the V gene TRBV10-3; D possibly corresponds to TRBD1 (7 bases). Germline CDR1 and CDR2: ENHRY and SYGVKD. The CDR3 length is 14 residues. V was clipped by 5 bases and J by 4 bases, with 15 bases between them. The CDR3 sequence: CAISRAGGFYEQYF. In DNA, the CDR3 is TGTGCCATCAGTCGGGCAGGGGGGTTTTACGAGCAGTACTTC.

The chain employs TRBV30 and TRBJ2-1; maybe TRBD2 (5 bases). CDR1 and CDR2 from the germline V gene are GTSNPN and SVGIG (reference sequence). This CDR3 has 15 residues. Trimming took 1 base from V and 5 from J, leaving 15 bases between them. In DNA, the CDR3 is TGTGCCTGGAGTGAGGGAGTGGCAGTCCACAATGAGCAGTTCTTC. Residues: CAWSEGVAVHNEQFF.

V gene TRBV11-2 combines with J gene TRBJ2-7; 13 bases are a match to TRBD2. This CDR3 has 16 residues. After removal of 4 bases from V and 1 base from J, the junction contained 4 bases not matched to a gene. Germline V gene data show CDR1 as SGHAT and CDR2 as FQNNGV. In DNA, the CDR3 is TGTGCCAGCAGCTCTTCGGGACTAGCGGGGTCCTACGAGCAGTACTTC. Translation gives CASSSSGLAGSYEQYF.

The rearrangement joins TRBV6-5 to TRBJ1-4, with a tentative D call TRBD1 (5 bases). Germline V gene sequence: CDR1 MNHEY, CDR2 SVGAGI. The CDR3 sequence is 15 residues long. V lost 0 bases, J lost 5 bases, and 10 bases lay in between. CDR3 bases: TGTGCCAGCAGTTACTCGATCCCAGGGAATGAAAAACTGTTTTTT. Amino acids: CASSYSIPGNEKLFF.

This clone occurred once. This CDR3 is CSGNSGAYGYTF. CDR3 sequence (DNA): TGCAGCGGAAACTCCGGGGCCTATGGCTACACCTTC. This sequence joins TRBV29-1 and TRBJ1-2; maybe TRBD1 (5 bases). The CDR3 totals 12 residues. Germline V CDR1 and CDR2: SQVTM, ANQGSEA. Trimming took 7 bases from V and 4 from J, leaving 13 bases between them.

The rearrangement joins TRBV27 to TRBJ2-1; 10 bases match TRBD2. V was pared by 5 bases and J by 6 bases, with 10 bases of the junction left unmatched. Germline CDR1 MNHEY, CDR2 SMNVEV (reference sequence). The length of the CDR3 is 16 residues. The CDR3 DNA is TGTGCCAGCAGTGAAACTAGCGGGACGGCCTTCAATGAGCAGTTCTTC. Translation gives CASSETSGTAFNEQFF.

The CDR3 DNA is TGTGCCAGCCTGTTTGGATTACGAGACGGTGAAGCTTTCTTT. Translated, it gives CASLFGLRDGEAFF. This chain uses TRBV11-2 with TRBJ1-1; D gene ambiguous. Germline V gives CDR1 SGHAT, CDR2 FQNNGV. Trimming shortened V by 8 bases and J by 7 bases, and 20 bases separated the two germline ends. The CDR3 covers 14 residues.

This clone was seen only a few times. The CDR3 DNA sequence: TGTGCCAGCTCCCTCAGTGGGGACACTGAAGCTTTCTTT. It yields the protein CASSLSGDTEAFF. The chain employs TRBV18 and TRBJ1-1; unclear D gene. Trimming removed 6 bases at V and 3 bases at J, with 11 bases between. The CDR3 extends over 13 amino acids. CDR1 is KGHSH and CDR2 is LQKENI in the germline V gene.

This clone was detected a few times. This chain uses TRBV12-5 with TRBJ2-7; D gene ambiguous. Between the trimmed V and J ends, which lost 5 bases and 3 bases, there was a span of 14 bases. Germline lookup yields CDR1 LGHNT and CDR2 FRNRAP. The length of the CDR3 is 14 residues. Here the CDR3 DNA reads TGTGCTAGTGGTCAGCCTTATCTTAACTACGAGCAGTACTTC. Residues: CASGQPYLNYEQYF.

This rearrangement joins TRBV27 to TRBJ2-7, with D maybe TRBD2 (6 bases). V was shortened by 8 bases and J by 2 bases, with 13 bases between the two germline ends. From germline, CDR1 is MNHEY and CDR2 SMNVEV (reference sequence). The CDR3 consists of 13 residues. CDR3 nucleotides: TGTGCCAGCGGTCCGACGGGAGCCTACGAGCAGTACTTC. Translated, it gives CASGPTGAYEQYF.

The CDR3 bases are TGTGCCAGCAGTCCGAGGACAGGGCGAGATACGCAGTATTTT. It encodes CASSPRTGRDTQYF. The chain has TRBV27 and TRBJ2-3; 8 bases line up with TRBD1. V dropped 5 bases and J dropped 5; count of bases not matched to a gene: 6. This CDR3 has 14 residues. Germline CDR1 is MNHEY and CDR2 is SMNVEV (reference sequence).

The rearrangement joins TRBV4-2 to TRBJ1-2, with a tentative D call TRBD1 (5 bases). The CDR3 contains 14 residues. Germline CDR1 reads LGHNA; CDR2 reads YNFKEQ. Deletions cut 5 bases from V and 8 bases from J, with 18 bases between. The chain's CDR3 is CASSRPRGEEGYTF. DNA of the CDR3: TGTGCCAGCAGCAGACCCCGGGGGGAGGAGGGCTACACCTTC.

CDR3 in DNA: TGTGCCAGCAGCGGCACGGCAGGGGGGTTGGATACGCAGTATTTT. As protein: CASSGTAGGLDTQYF. This chain connects TRBV6-2 or TRBV6-3 to TRBJ2-3; a possible D gene is TRBD1 (7 bases). The V end lost 6 bases, the J end lost 6 bases, and 19 bases lay between the germline ends. Looked up from germline, CDR1 is MNHEY and CDR2 is SVGEGT. The CDR3 has 15 amino acids.

The rearrangement uses TRBV10-3 and TRBJ1-1; 8 bases match TRBD1. The V gene's germline CDR1 is ENHRY and CDR2 SYGVKD. The CDR3 covers 14 residues. Losses at the gene ends were 6 bases for V and 2 bases for J; bases not matched to a gene: 5. CDR3 residues: CAIRGAGGNTEAFF. CDR3 bases: TGTGCCATCAGGGGGGCAGGGGGCAACACTGAAGCTTTCTTT.

This clone was observed a handful of times. The V gene is TRBV5-4, the J gene TRBJ2-1, with D maybe TRBD2 (5 bases). V lost 0 bases and J lost 2, with 9 bases in between. This CDR3 region has 15 residues. Per germline, CDR1 SGHNT and CDR2 YYREEE (reference sequence). The CDR3 spells CASSLDGDPYNEQFF. The CDR3 nucleotides are TGTGCCAGCAGCTTGGACGGGGATCCCTACAATGAGCAGTTCTTC.

J is TRBJ1-6 and V is TRBV7-2; TRBD1 might be the D (5 bases). The CDR3 runs 16 residues. Germline CDR1 reads SGHTA; CDR2 reads FQGNSA. Between the trimmed V and J ends, which lost 1 base and 7 bases, there was a span of 14 bases. CDR3 DNA: TGTGCCAGCAGCTTAGTTGAGGTGGGACCCAATTCACCCCTCCACTTT. Protein product: CASSLVEVGPNSPLHF.

V is TRBV5-6 and J is TRBJ1-3; 8 nucleotides align to TRBD1. CDR1 and CDR2 from the germline V gene are SGHDT and YYEEEE. This CDR3 is 17 amino acids long. V shed 2 bases and J 2 bases; nucleotides not matched to a gene: 9. This CDR3 reads CASSFFARGLAGNTIYF. For the CDR3, the DNA is TGTGCCAGCAGCTTTTTTGCCAGGGGGCTGGCTGGAAACACCATATATTTT.

This clone was found a few times. The rearrangement joins TRBV5-1 to TRBJ2-1; 10 positions agree with TRBD2. The CDR3 sequence is 18 residues long. V gave up 0 bases and J gave up 5 bases; unmatched junction bases: 11. Germline V gene data show CDR1 as SGHRS and CDR2 as YFSETQ. CDR3 coding DNA: TGCGCCAGCAGCTTGGAACTAGCGGGAAGAATGAGGGACAATGAGCAGTTCTTC. Translation gives CASSLELAGRMRDNEQFF.

The gene calls are TRBV7-9 and TRBJ1-4, with TRBD1 identical over 8 bases. CDR3 size: 14 residues. V dropped 1 base and J dropped 8; count of bases not matched to a gene: 3. Germline V gene lookup returns CDR1 SEHNR and CDR2 FQNEAQ (reference sequence). CDR3 amino acids: CASSLVRTGEKLFF. The CDR3 DNA reads as TGTGCCAGCAGCTTAGTTCGGACAGGGGAAAAACTGTTTTTT. Full variable domain (missing parts from reference TRBV7-9 and TRBJ1-4): DTGVSQNPRHKITKRGQNVTFRCDPISEHNRLYWYRQTLGQGPEFLTYFQNEAQLEKSRLLSDRFSAERPKGSFSTLEIQRTEQGDSAMYLCASSLVRTGEKLFFGSGTQLSVL.

This clone was counted a single time. The chain has TRBV28 and TRBJ1-6; D uncertain. V was trimmed by 6 bases and J by 5 bases, leaving 8 bases between them. Germline CDR1 is MDHEN and CDR2 is SYDVKM. The CDR3 covers 13 residues. The CDR3 coding sequence is TGTGCCAGCAGCCCGATACATAATTCACCCCTCCACTTT. Its translation is CASSPIHNSPLHF.

This clone was seen just once. The V gene is TRBV6-2 or TRBV6-3, the J gene TRBJ2-7; D not certain. V was trimmed by 5 bases and J by 2 bases, leaving 13 bases between them. This CDR3 region has 14 residues. CDR1 is MNHEY and CDR2 is SVGEGT in the germline V gene. The CDR3 DNA reads TGTGCCAGCAGTCACCCCGGTGGGACCTACGAGCAGTACTTC. This encodes CASSHPGGTYEQYF.

The genes are TRBV27 and TRBJ1-2, with TRBD1 identical over 7 bases. CDR1 and CDR2 from the germline V gene are MNHEY and SMNVEV (reference sequence). The trim removed 8 bases at V and 4 bases at J, leaving 1 base unmatched. The CDR3 is made up of 11 amino acids. DNA for the CDR3: TGTGCCAGCGGGACAGTCTATGGCTACACCTTC. Translating gives CASGTVYGYTF.